A selection of T cell receptor beta chains follows, all from one sample in a study of blood T cell repertoires in COVID-19. Data came from immunoSEQ multiplex PCR; TCRdb stores just in-frame clones and leaves some out. The repertoire includes about 130,000 clones, approximately 90% of them detected once, and around 3.2% sits in the top ten. The source material was peripheral blood. The receptor set was obtained from a man aged 55 to 70 with active or convalescent COVID-19. The CDR3 runs from the conserved cysteine through the conserved F or W. Fields, in order: V gene, D gene, J gene, clone size, CDR3 DNA, CDR3 protein. D genes are given only for firm matches. For some rows the clone size is stated as once, few or many, or as a class when expanded; others skip it.

>TRBV24-1|NA|TRBJ1-5|NA
TGTGCCACCAGTGATTCACACCAGCCCCAGCATTTT
CATSDSHQPQHF
>TRBV9|NA|TRBJ1-6|NA
TGTGCCAGCAGCTCTGAGGGAAGTCCCCTCCACTTT
CASSSEGSPLHF
>TRBV24-1|TRBD1|TRBJ1-3|NA
TGTGCCACCAGTGGGCCAGGGACAGGGGGTGGAAACACCATATATTTT
CATSGPGTGGGNTIYF
>TRBV4-2|NA|TRBJ2-5|NA
TGTGCCAGCAGCCAAACCGACAGGCAGCAAGAGACCCAGTACTTC
CASSQTDRQQETQYF
>TRBV19|NA|TRBJ1-1|NA
TGTGCCAGTAGTCTGGCAGTGAACACTGAAGCTTTCTTT
CASSLAVNTEAFF
>TRBV28|NA|TRBJ2-7|NA
TGTGCCAGCAGAACTACCATCTACGAGCAGTACTTC
CASRTTIYEQYF
>TRBV28|NA|TRBJ1-2|few
TGTGCCAGCAGCGCTCCCCCAACGGACTATGGCTACACCTTC
CASSAPPTDYGYTF
>TRBV7-9|NA|TRBJ2-2|NA
TGTGCCAGCAGCCTACTTGCAACGAACACCGGGGAGCTGTTTTTT
CASSLLATNTGELFF
>TRBV11-2|TRBD2|TRBJ2-5|once
TGTGCCAGCAGCCAAACATTGGCTAGCGGGTCCCACAGACAAGAGACCCAGTACTTC
CASSQTLASGSHRQETQYF
>TRBV6-4|TRBD1|TRBJ1-4|NA
TGTGCCAGCAGTGACTATGGGGACAGCCTTAATGAAAAACTGTTTTTT
CASSDYGDSLNEKLFF
>TRBV28|NA|TRBJ2-5|NA
TGTGCCAGCAGTTTATCGCGAGAGACCCAGTACTTC
CASSLSRETQYF
>TRBV3-1/TRBV3-2|NA|TRBJ1-1|once
TGTGCCAGCAGCCGGGGGGGGGACACTGAAGCTTTCTTT
CASSRGGDTEAFF
>TRBV15|TRBD1|TRBJ2-7|NA
TGTGCCACCAGGGGACAGGCCTACGAGCAGTACTTC
CATRGQAYEQYF
>TRBV7-2|NA|TRBJ1-5|NA
TGTGCCAGCAGCTTAGCCCTAAGCAATCAGCCCCAGCATTTT
CASSLALSNQPQHF
>TRBV19|NA|TRBJ1-4|once
TGTGCCAGTAGCCGCCGGGGGGGATCAACTAATGAAAAACTGTTTTTT
CASSRRGGSTNEKLFF
>TRBV9|TRBD1|TRBJ2-2|few
TGTGCCAGCAGCGACTTACAGGGGAAAGGCACCGGGGAGCTGTTTTTT
CASSDLQGKGTGELFF
>TRBV4-3|TRBD2|TRBJ2-1|NA
TGCGCCAGCAGCCAAGAGGGGGCTAGCGGGAGTTGGGAGCAGTTCTTC
CASSQEGASGSWEQFF
>TRBV7-2|NA|TRBJ1-5|NA
TGTGCCAGCAGTTGGGCCCCTAATCAGCCCCAGCATTTT
CASSWAPNQPQHF
>TRBV15|NA|TRBJ2-1|NA
TGTGCCACCAGCAGAGGGCCGGGACACTACAATGAGCAGTTCTTC
CATSRGPGHYNEQFF
>TRBV6-5|NA|TRBJ1-4|NA
TGTGCCAGCAGTCCCGGTCCTGAAAAACTGTTTTTT
CASSPGPEKLFF
>TRBV6-5|NA|TRBJ1-6|few
TGTGCCAGTGCCCCGGCTGGGGGGAATTCACCCCTCCACTTT
CASAPAGGNSPLHF
>TRBV7-9|NA|TRBJ1-2|NA
TGTGCCAGCAGCCCAAACAGCAGGGCGGATTATGGCTACACCTTC
CASSPNSRADYGYTF
>TRBV11-3|NA|TRBJ2-1|NA
TGTGCCAGCAGCTTAGGACAGGATTACAATGAGCAGTTCTTC
CASSLGQDYNEQFF
>TRBV5-6|NA|TRBJ2-7|NA
TGTGCCAGCAGCTTGGATGGAGGGATTTCCTACGAGCAGTACTTC
CASSLDGGISYEQYF
>TRBV5-4|NA|TRBJ1-1|NA
TGTGCCAGCAGCGAAAGAGGGGGGGACACTGAAGCTTTCTTT
CASSERGGDTEAFF
>TRBV6-5|TRBD1|TRBJ1-4|NA
TGTGCCGGCGGCTGGGACAGGGATGTTGAAAAACTGTTTTTT
CAGGWDRDVEKLFF
>TRBV5-4|TRBD2|TRBJ2-2|NA
TGTGCCAGCAGCCCCACCGGAGGACTAGCGGGAGCGATAAGGACAGGGGAGCTGTTTTTT
CASSPTGGLAGAIRTGELFF
>TRBV28|NA|TRBJ1-5|once
TGTGCCAGCAGTTTGATGGGCCGCTTAAATCAGCCCCAGCATTTT
CASSLMGRLNQPQHF
>TRBV27|NA|TRBJ2-7|NA
TGTGCCAGCAGGCGTGGGGCAGCGCACGAGCAGTACTTC
CASRRGAAHEQYF
>TRBV7-2|NA|TRBJ2-7|NA
TGTGCCAGCAGCTTAGGAGGGGGGCAGGGGGGCCCCGAGCAGTACTTC
CASSLGGGQGGPEQYF
>TRBV5-4|NA|TRBJ2-1|NA
TGTGCCAGCAGCCTGGGACTTTACAATGAGCAGTTCTTC
CASSLGLYNEQFF
>TRBV7-7|NA|TRBJ2-1|NA
TGTGCTAGCAGCATGGCCCAGGGAAATGAGCAGTTCTTC
CASSMAQGNEQFF
>TRBV7-8|TRBD2|TRBJ2-5|NA
TGTGCCAGCAGCTTGCCGGGACCGGGGGGGACCCAGTACTTC
CASSLPGPGGTQYF
>TRBV24-1|TRBD1|TRBJ2-1|NA
TGTGCCACTCTCGACCCCCGGGACAGCACTAATGAGCAGTTCTTC
CATLDPRDSTNEQFF
>TRBV10-3|NA|TRBJ2-5|NA
TGTGCCATCAGTGAGTCGCACAGGGCCGGAGAGACCCAGTACTTC
CAISESHRAGETQYF
>TRBV6-6|TRBD2|TRBJ2-5|NA
TGTGCCAGCAGTTTGGGACTAGCGACTATTCAAGAGACCCAGTACTTC
CASSLGLATIQETQYF
>TRBV4-1|TRBD2|TRBJ2-1|NA
TGCGCCAGCAGCCAAGTGAGGGACGGGAGGAATGAGCAGTTCTTC
CASSQVRDGRNEQFF
>TRBV30|NA|TRBJ1-5|once
TGTGCCTGGAGTTCTACTTTAGACACCTACAATCAGCCCCAGCATTTT
CAWSSTLDTYNQPQHF
>TRBV19|NA|TRBJ2-7|NA
TGTGCCAGTAGTATTTCCGCGGATTCGGACTCCTACGAGCAGTACTTC
CASSISADSDSYEQYF
>TRBV2|TRBD1|TRBJ1-6|NA
TGTGCCAGCAGAAACGACAGGGGGGATTCACCCCTCCACTTT
CASRNDRGDSPLHF
>TRBV21-1|NA|TRBJ1-4|NA
TGTGCCAGCAGCATCCTTCCGGGACAGTACCCTGAAAAACTGTTTTTT
CASSILPGQYPEKLFF
>TRBV2|TRBD1|TRBJ1-6|few
TGTGCCAGCAGTCTCCGGGACAGTAATTCACCCCTCCACTTT
CASSLRDSNSPLHF
>TRBV11-2|TRBD1|TRBJ1-2|NA
TGTGCCAGCAGTGAAGTGGCAGGGGGTTTATGGGGCTACACCTTC
CASSEVAGGLWGYTF
>TRBV9|NA|TRBJ2-3|NA
TGTGCCAGCAGCGGAGGGTTCACAGATACGCAGTATTTT
CASSGGFTDTQYF
>TRBV12-3/TRBV12-4|NA|TRBJ1-2|many
TGTGCCAGCAGTGCCCGGTCCGACGGGGGCTACACCTTC
CASSARSDGGYTF
>TRBV3-1/TRBV3-2|TRBD2|TRBJ2-3|NA
TGTGCCAGCAGCCTGACTAGCGGGGACACAGATACGCAGTATTTT
CASSLTSGDTDTQYF
>TRBV24-1|TRBD1|TRBJ2-5|NA
TGTGCCACAGGAGGACAGGACGCCAGGGAGACCCAGTACTTC
CATGGQDARETQYF
>TRBV28|TRBD2|TRBJ2-5|NA
TGTGCCATCCAAAGCGGGGGGAAGGGGGAGACCCAGTACTTC
CAIQSGGKGETQYF
>TRBV6-6|NA|TRBJ2-7|NA
TGTGCCAGCAGTGGACAAACGTCCTACGAGCAGTACTTC
CASSGQTSYEQYF
>TRBV21-1|NA|TRBJ2-3|NA
TGTGCCAGCAGCAACAGCTCCTCCAGGGATGGAGATACGCAGTATTTT
CASSNSSSRDGDTQYF